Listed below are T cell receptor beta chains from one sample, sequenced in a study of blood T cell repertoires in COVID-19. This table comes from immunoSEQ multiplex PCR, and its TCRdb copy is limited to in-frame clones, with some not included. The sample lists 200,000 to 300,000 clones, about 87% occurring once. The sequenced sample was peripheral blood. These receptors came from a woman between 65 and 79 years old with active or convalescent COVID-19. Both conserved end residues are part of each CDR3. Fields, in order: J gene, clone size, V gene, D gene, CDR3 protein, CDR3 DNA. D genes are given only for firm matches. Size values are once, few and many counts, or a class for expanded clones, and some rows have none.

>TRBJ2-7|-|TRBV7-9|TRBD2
CASSSSGGISSYEQYF
TGTGCCAGCAGCTCTTCCGGGGGGATCAGCTCCTACGAGCAGTACTTC
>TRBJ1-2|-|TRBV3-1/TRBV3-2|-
CASSSPGIGYTF
TGTGCCAGCAGCTCCCCAGGGATCGGCTACACCTTC
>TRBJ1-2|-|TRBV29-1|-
CSVDRGSLNYGYTF
TGCAGCGTTGACAGGGGATCCCTTAACTATGGCTACACCTTC
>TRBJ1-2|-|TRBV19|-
CASSPQGGHGYTF
TGTGCCAGTAGTCCCCAGGGAGGCCATGGCTACACCTTC
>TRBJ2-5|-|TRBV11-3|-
CASSFNPSGTQYF
TGTGCCAGCAGCTTTAACCCGAGTGGGACCCAGTACTTC
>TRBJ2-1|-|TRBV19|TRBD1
CASSAYTGVEQFF
TGTGCCAGTAGTGCATATACAGGGGTGGAGCAGTTCTTC
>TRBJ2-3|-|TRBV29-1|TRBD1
CSGQTGFADTQYF
TGCAGCGGGCAGACAGGGTTCGCAGATACGCAGTATTTT
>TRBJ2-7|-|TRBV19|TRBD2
CASTSGGSSYEQYF
TGTGCCAGTACAAGCGGGGGCAGCTCCTACGAGCAGTACTTC
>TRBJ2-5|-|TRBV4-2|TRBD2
CASSPRPGAGGRETQYF
TGTGCCAGCAGCCCCCGCCCCGGAGCGGGGGGGCGAGAGACCCAGTACTTC
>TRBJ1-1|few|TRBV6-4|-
CASSDSSRGTEAFF
TGTGCCAGCAGTGACTCCAGCAGGGGTACTGAAGCTTTCTTT
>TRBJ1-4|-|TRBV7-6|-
CASSLRIGEATNEKLFF
TGTGCCAGCAGCTTAAGGATAGGGGAAGCAACTAATGAAAAACTGTTTTTT
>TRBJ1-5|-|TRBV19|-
CASTPRREGAHQPQHF
TGTGCCAGTACCCCCCGAAGGGAAGGGGCCCATCAGCCCCAGCATTTT
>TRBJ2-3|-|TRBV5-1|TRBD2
CASSLGTSGATDTQYF
TGCGCCAGCAGCTTGGGGACTAGCGGTGCAACAGATACGCAGTATTTT
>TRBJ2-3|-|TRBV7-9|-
CASSLGTGEGTDTQYF
TGTGCCAGCAGCTTAGGCACGGGGGAAGGAACAGATACGCAGTATTTT
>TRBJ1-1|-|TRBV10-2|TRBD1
CASRDTGGRAEAFF
TGCGCCAGCAGGGACACAGGGGGACGCGCTGAAGCTTTCTTT
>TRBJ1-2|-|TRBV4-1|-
CASSQSDRANYGYTF
TGCGCCAGCAGCCAATCCGACAGAGCTAACTATGGCTACACCTTC
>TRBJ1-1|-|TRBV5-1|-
CASSLDDTVNTEAFF
TGCGCCAGCAGCTTGGATGACACCGTGAACACTGAAGCTTTCTTT
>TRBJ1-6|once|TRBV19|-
CASSTRREENSPLHF
TGTGCCAGTAGTACCCGGCGGGAGGAGAATTCACCCCTCCACTTT
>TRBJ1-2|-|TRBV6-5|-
CAAGIDGYTF
TGTGCCGCGGGGATCGATGGCTACACCTTC
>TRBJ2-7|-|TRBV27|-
CASSLRDSYEQYF
TGTGCCAGCAGTTTACGGGACTCATACGAGCAGTACTTC
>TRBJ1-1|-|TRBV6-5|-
CASSSRVMGANTEAFF
TGTGCCAGCAGTTCCAGGGTAATGGGGGCGAACACTGAAGCTTTCTTT
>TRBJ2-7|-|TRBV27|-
CASSLRGKTTYEQYF
TGTGCCAGCAGTTTACGAGGAAAAACGACCTACGAGCAGTACTTC
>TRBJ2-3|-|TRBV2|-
CAGSTATSTDTQYF
TGTGCCGGATCGACAGCGACTAGCACAGATACGCAGTATTTT
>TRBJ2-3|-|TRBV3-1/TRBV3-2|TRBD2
CASSPRVAGTDTQYF
TGTGCCAGCAGCCCCCGGGTAGCGGGGACAGATACGCAGTATTTT
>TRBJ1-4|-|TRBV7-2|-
CASSLGRGAGEKLFF
TGTGCCAGCAGCTTAGGTCGGGGGGCGGGAGAGAAACTGTTTTTT
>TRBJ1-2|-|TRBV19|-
CASINPREANPYGYTF
TGTGCCAGTATAAATCCTCGGGAAGCGAACCCATATGGCTACACCTTC
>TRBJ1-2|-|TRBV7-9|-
CASSFSSGPYGYTF
TGTGCCAGCAGCTTTTCCTCAGGCCCTTATGGCTACACCTTC